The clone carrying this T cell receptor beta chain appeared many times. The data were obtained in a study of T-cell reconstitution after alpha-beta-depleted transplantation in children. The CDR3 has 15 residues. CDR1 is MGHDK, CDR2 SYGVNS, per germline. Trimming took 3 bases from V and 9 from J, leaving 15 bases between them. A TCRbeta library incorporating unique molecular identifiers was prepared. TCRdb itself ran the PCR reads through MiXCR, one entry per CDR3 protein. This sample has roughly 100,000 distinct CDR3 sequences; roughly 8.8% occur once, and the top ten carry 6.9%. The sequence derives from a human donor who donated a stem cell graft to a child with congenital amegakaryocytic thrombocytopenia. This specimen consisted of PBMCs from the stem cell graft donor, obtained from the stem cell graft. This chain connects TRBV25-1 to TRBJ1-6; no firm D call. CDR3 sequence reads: CASSDPGRLPSPLHF. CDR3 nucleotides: TGTGCCAGCAGTGATCCCGGACGGCTGCCTTCACCCCTCCACTTT.